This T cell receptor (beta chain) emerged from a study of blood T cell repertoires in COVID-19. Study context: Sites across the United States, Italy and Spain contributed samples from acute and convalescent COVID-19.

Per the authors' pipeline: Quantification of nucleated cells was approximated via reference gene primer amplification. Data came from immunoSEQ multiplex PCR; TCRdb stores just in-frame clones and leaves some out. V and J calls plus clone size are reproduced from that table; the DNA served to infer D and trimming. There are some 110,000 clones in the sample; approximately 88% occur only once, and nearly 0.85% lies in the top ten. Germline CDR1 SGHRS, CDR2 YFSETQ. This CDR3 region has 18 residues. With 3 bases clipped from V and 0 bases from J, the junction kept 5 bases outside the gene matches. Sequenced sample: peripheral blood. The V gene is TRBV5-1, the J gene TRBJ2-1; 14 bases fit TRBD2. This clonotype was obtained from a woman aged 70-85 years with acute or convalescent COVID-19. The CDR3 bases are TGCGCCAGCAGCTCTGGGACTAGCGGGAGCACCTCCTACAATGAGCAGTTCTTC. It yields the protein CASSSGTSGSTSYNEQFF.